This T cell receptor (beta chain) emerged from a study of T cells after yellow fever vaccination. Study overall: In the case of low-cell-number fractions, SMART-Seq v4 Ultra Low Input was used for preparation. Study findings and constraints: Primary-vaccination clones mostly resurfaced post-booster (nearly 97% CD4, 85% to 90% CD8). Just a small share of clonotypes turned up in the CD4 compartment as well as the CD8 compartment.

The V gene's germline CDR1 is MNHNS and CDR2 SASEGT. Trimming removed 10 bases from V and 0 bases from J, with 19 bases in between. This CDR3 contains 16 residues. In this sample, this clonotype turned up a few times. Its antigen is still unknown. Universal primer sites and UMIs were introduced during 5'RACE template-switching synthesis of TCR cDNA. TCRdb called the 5' RACE reads again in MiXCR, with one record for every CDR3 protein. The sample has hundreds of thousands of distinct CDR3 sequences; more than 9% are singletons. The sequencing used PBMCs, collected on the day of the yellow fever booster vaccination. V gene TRBV6-1 combines with J gene TRBJ2-4; D perhaps matches TRBD1 (5 bases). The TCR comes from a man aged 25 to 40 who received the YFV17D yellow fever vaccine. CDR3 region: CATDTAKGVAKNIQYF. The CDR3 DNA reads TGTGCCACCGACACCGCTAAAGGGGTAGCCAAAAACATTCAGTACTTC.